The 4 T cell receptor beta chains below come from one sample, sequenced in a study of shared clonotypes between healthy human individuals. Only CD45RO-negative cells positively selected for CCR7 counted as naive CD8 cells, so terminally differentiated effector memory CD45RA+ cells were excluded. Clones were sequenced by immunoSEQ multiplex PCR, and TCRdb holds only the in-frame ones, with some missing. The table shows hundreds of thousands of clones, with 95% to 98% occurring only once. The sample taken for sequencing was naive CD8+ T cells sorted from blood. These receptors were collected from a young man in good health.

About this clone: Other nucleotide sequences from this sample produce the same CDR3. The chain is built from TRBV7-9 and TRBJ1-1; TRBD1 matches 8 bases. CDR1 SEHNR and CDR2 FQNEAQ come from the germline V gene (reference sequence). CDR3 length: 15 amino acids. Germline trimming cut 5 bases from V and 0 bases from J; bases unmatched to any gene: 5. In DNA, the CDR3 is TGTGCCAGCAGCCTCGGACAGGGTGTGAACACTGAAGCTTTCTTT. Translation gives CASSLGQGVNTEAFF.

This chain connects TRBV30 to TRBJ1-2; D possibly corresponds to TRBD1 (5 bases). The CDR3 extends over 12 amino acids. In germline, CDR1 is GTSNPN, CDR2 SVGIG (reference sequence). Between the trimmed V and J ends, which lost 5 bases and 10 bases, there was a span of 17 bases. Here the CDR3 reads CAWGADIPPYTF. CDR3 nucleotide sequence: TGTGCCTGGGGAGCGGACATTCCTCCCTACACCTTC. The full variable domain, with the rest looked up from reference TRBV30 and TRBJ1-2, is SQTIHQWPATLVQPVGSPLSLECTVEGTSNPNLYWYRQAAGRGLQLLFYSVGIGQISSEVPQNLSASRPQDRQFILSSKKLLLSDSGFYLCAWGADIPPYTFGSGTRLTVV.

The chain links TRBV27 to TRBJ1-5; TRBD1 might be the D (5 bases). The CDR3 length is 14 residues. The V end lost 6 bases, the J end lost 6 bases, and 15 bases lay between the germline ends. The germline CDR1 and CDR2 sequences are MNHEY and SMNVEV (reference sequence). The chain's CDR3 is CASSSGGAFQPQHF. CDR3 nucleotide sequence: TGTGCCAGCAGCTCCGGAGGGGCGTTTCAGCCCCAGCATTTT.

The chain combines TRBV11-2 with TRBJ2-1; 11 bases match TRBD2. The CDR3 has 15 residues. Germline V gene lookup returns CDR1 SGHAT and CDR2 FQNNGV. V trimming: 6 bases; J trimming: 6 bases; junction bases outside the gene matches: 7. This CDR3 is CASSYGTSGPNEQFF. CDR3 in DNA: TGTGCCAGCAGTTACGGGACTAGCGGTCCCAATGAGCAGTTCTTC.